This T cell receptor (beta chain) was found in a study of blood T cell repertoires in COVID-19. Study details: The cDNA or gDNA used as material had been derived from T cells, B-cell-depleted T cells, or PBMCs.

In the authors' workflow: Cell counts per sample came from amplifying reference gene primers. Profiled with immunoSEQ multiplex PCR; TCRdb holds only in-frame clones, not every one. Clone size and the V and J calls come from that table; the DNA yielded D and trimming. This table has 250,000 to 300,000 clones, around 90% appearing once. The CDR3 length is 15 residues. CDR1 and CDR2 from the germline V gene are LGHDT and YNNKEL (reference sequence). Trimming left V 2 bases short and J 2 bases short, with 13 bases between. Sequencing used PBMCs or T cells enriched from blood (not recorded which). The clonotype comes from a woman aged 25-40 years who had recovered from COVID-19. This chain connects TRBV3-1 (or the pseudogene TRBV3-2) to TRBJ2-7; D may be TRBD1 (6 bases). CDR3 DNA sequence: TGTGCCAGCAGCCAAATAATAGGGGGTCCCTACGAGCAGTACTTC. It specifies CASSQIIGGPYEQYF.